This TCR beta chain was recovered during a study of cytomegalovirus exposure and HLA in healthy donors. Study-wide results and caveats: Specific recognition of CMV antigens was confirmed in vitro for a few chains (all CMV-associated).

CDR1 SGDLS and CDR2 YYNGEE come from the germline V gene. V dropped 1 base and J dropped 2 bases, with 13 bases sitting between them. This CDR3 spans 15 amino acids. Profiled with immunoSEQ multiplex PCR; TCRdb holds only in-frame clones, not every one. The sample includes over 150,000 clones, just over 85% of them seen just once. A word on this clone: Its antigen remains unidentified.

Sequencing was performed on PBMCs. V and J are TRBV9 and TRBJ2-7; D ambiguous. The origin of this receptor is a human donor in good health. The CDR3 region is CASSVTAGITYEQYF. In DNA, the CDR3 is TGTGCCAGCAGCGTAACGGCAGGCATTACCTACGAGCAGTACTTC.